Here is one T cell receptor beta chain with its context. Its matching antigen is unknown. This sample was taken from a study of lymphopenia after photon versus proton radiotherapy. Broader study findings: Authors raise, but do not show, better survival with proton therapy. In patients who died, overall survival fell as post-nadir TCR diversity dropped more. Photon-treated patients lost naive T cells and TCR diversity; proton-treated stayed stable. After lymphocyte nadir, photon-treated repertoires showed oligoclonal expansion, especially CD8+ Temra.

Produced via immunoSEQ multiplex PCR; TCRdb's table is partial and in-frame only. The repertoire holds 37,000 or so clones, with about 86% as singletons. From germline, CDR1 is SGHDN and CDR2 FVKESK. This CDR3 is built from 15 residues. V gave up 0 bases and J gave up 6 bases, with 15 bases separating them. The source was peripheral blood, collected from a patient treated with proton-based radiotherapy. The sequence was obtained from a woman aged 70-85 years with pancreatic cancer. Some clones in this sample may be carry-over from other donors' samples. V gene TRBV14 combines with J gene TRBJ2-7, with D perhaps being TRBD1 or TRBD2 (5 bases each). For the CDR3, the DNA is TGTGCCAGCAGCCAAGATCTTGGCAGGGCGGGCGAGCAGTACTTC. It specifies CASSQDLGRAGEQYF.